The sequence of this T cell receptor (beta chain) was determined in a study of blood T cell repertoires in COVID-19 (dated by TCRdb to 2020 to 2022). About the investigation overall: Samples from collaborators originated in the United States, Italy and Spain and spanned both the acute and convalescent phases of COVID-19. The prospective study material was composed of cDNA or gDNA derived from T cells, B-cell-depleted T cells, or PBMCs. Subjects who had been exposed to COVID-19, were actively infected with it, or had recovered from it provided the deeply sampled blood TCRbeta repertoires that made up the dataset. Sample metadata almost always included a de-identified subject ID, COVID-19 status, age in years and sex. The samples were drawn from two sources: the first 160 participants of the ongoing ImmuneRACE study, and 1,200 or so subjects contributed by 6 global collaborators. HLA class I and class II types, where available, came from metadata supplied by the sample provider rather than from assay-based typing. The repertoires were released in a freely available public database meant as a resource for research on the immune response to SARS-CoV-2. The investigation overall reported the following: Clinical and demographic metadata were provided uncurated, with the amount varying by source and participant.

In Seattle, one collaborating source enrolled patients while the infection was active and tracked those patients longitudinally over the course of disease. Whole blood was collected in K2EDTA tubes by collaborating institutions according to the institutions' own protocols. For TCRbeta analysis, collaborators shipped samples as frozen whole blood, isolated PBMCs, or DNA extracted from either of those sample types. Turning to this clone: The antigen this receptor binds is unknown. Base qualities were left out, and no much larger clone turns up one base away.

TCRbeta CDR3 regions were amplified from genomic DNA using the immunoSEQ Assay, a bias-controlled multiplex PCR. Processing in the source paper ran as follows. Nucleated cell counts per sample were estimated from amplification of reference gene primers within the assay. Sequence reads were collapsed and filtered to measure the absolute abundance of every unique TCRbeta CDR3 rearrangement. Productive Simpson clonality was computed per sample as the square root of Simpson's diversity index over productive rearrangements. TCRdb provides this immuneACCESS table in a form limited to in-frame rearrangements. Some clones are lacking; in checked studies, under half of them reflect an unresolved V gene, and why the rest are absent is not known. V, J and clone size are taken as reported in that table, and D and trimming were inferred from the DNA itself. The table for this sample lists about 48,000 clones; 65% to 90% of them were counted only once. In total, the top ten clones hold less than 3% of the sample.

This receptor was identified in a woman aged 80 or over with COVID-19, enrolled during active disease. The sequencing input was peripheral blood.

In nucleotides, the sequence is TGTGCCATCAGTGAGTCGTCCGGGACTATCTACAATGAGCAGTTCTTC. Its protein reads: CAISESSGTIYNEQFF. Recombination joined TRBV10-3 with TRBJ2-1, and 7 bases in between align with TRBD2. V loses 0 bases at its end and J loses 3 bases; junction bases beyond the gene matches: 5. The CDR3 sequence holds 16 residues, the cysteine and phenylalanine included. CDR3 DNA only is kept here, 48 bases in frame from base 1. The germline V gene gives CDR1 as ENHRY and CDR2 as SYGVKD.